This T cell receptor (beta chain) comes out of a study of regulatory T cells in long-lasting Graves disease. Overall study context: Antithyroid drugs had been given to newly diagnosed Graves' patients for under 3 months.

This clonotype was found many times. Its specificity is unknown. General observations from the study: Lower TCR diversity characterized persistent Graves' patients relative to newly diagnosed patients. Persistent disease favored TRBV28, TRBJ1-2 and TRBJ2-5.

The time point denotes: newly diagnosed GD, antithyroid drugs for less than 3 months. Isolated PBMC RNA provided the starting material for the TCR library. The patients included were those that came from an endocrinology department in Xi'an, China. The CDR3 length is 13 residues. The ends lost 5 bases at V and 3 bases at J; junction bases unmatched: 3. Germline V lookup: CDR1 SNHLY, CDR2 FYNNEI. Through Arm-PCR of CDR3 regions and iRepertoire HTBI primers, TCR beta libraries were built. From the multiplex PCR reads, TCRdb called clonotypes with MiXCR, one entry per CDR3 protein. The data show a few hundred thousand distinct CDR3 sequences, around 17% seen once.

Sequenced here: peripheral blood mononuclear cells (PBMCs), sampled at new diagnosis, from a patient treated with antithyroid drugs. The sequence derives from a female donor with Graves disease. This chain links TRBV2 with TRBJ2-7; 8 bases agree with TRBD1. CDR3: CASSFDRGYEQYF. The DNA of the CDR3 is TGTGCCAGCAGTTTCGACAGGGGCTACGAGCAGTACTTC.